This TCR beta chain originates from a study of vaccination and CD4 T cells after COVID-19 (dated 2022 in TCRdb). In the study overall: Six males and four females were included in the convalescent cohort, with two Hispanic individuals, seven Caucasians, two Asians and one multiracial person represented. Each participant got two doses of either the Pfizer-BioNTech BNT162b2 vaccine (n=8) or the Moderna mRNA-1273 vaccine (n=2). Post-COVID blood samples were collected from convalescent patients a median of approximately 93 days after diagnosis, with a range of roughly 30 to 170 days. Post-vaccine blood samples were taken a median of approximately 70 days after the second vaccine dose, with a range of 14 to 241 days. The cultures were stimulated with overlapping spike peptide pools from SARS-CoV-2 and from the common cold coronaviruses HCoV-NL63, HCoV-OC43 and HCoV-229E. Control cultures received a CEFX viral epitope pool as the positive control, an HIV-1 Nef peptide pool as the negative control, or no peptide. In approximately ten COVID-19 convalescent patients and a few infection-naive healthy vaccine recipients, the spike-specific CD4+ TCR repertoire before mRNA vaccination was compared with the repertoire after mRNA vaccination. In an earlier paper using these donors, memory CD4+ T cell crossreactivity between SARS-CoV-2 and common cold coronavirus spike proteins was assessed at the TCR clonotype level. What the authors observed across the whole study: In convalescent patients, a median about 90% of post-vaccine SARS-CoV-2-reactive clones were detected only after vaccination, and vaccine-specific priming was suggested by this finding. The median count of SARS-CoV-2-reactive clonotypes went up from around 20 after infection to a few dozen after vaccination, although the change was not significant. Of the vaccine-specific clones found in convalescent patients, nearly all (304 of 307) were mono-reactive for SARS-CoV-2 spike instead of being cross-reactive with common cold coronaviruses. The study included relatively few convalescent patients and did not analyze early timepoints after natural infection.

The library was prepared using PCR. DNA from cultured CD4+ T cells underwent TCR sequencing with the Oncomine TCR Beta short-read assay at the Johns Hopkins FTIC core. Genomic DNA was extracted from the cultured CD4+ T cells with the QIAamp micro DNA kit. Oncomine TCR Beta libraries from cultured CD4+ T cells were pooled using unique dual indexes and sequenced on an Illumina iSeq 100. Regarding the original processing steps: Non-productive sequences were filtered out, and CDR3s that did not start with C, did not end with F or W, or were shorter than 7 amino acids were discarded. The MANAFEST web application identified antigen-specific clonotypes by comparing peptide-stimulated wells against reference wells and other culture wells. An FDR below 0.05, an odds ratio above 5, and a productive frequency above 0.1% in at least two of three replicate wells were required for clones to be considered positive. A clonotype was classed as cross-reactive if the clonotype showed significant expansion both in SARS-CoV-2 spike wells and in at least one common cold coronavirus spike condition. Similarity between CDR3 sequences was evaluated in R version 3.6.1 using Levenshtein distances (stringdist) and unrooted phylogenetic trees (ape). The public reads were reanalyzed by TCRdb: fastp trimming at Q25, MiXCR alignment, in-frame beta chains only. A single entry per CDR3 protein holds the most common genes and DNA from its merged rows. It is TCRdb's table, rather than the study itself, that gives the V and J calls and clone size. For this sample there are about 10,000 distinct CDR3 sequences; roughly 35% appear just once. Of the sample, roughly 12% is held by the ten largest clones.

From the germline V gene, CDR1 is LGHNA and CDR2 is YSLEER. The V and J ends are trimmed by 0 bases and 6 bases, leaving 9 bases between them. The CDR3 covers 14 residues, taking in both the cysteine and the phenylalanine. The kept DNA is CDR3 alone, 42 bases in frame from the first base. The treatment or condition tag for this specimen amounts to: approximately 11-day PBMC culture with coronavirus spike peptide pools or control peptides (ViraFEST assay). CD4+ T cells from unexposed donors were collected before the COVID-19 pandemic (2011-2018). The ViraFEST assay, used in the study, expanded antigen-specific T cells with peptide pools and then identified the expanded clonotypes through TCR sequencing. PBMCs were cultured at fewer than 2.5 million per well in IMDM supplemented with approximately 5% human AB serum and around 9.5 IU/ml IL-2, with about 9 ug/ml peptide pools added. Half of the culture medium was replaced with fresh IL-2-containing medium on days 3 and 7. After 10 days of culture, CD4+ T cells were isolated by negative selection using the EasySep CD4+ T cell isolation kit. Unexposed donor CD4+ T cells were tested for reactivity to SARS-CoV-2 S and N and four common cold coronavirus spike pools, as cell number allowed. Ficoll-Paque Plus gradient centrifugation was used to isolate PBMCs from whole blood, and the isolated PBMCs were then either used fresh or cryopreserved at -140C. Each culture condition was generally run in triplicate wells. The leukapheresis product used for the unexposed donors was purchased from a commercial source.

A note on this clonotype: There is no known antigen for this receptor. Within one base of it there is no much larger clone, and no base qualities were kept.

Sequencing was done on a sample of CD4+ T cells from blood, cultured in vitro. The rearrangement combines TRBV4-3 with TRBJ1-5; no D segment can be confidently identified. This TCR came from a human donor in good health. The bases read TGCGCCAGCAGCCAAGATGTAGGGATTCAGCCCCAGCATTTT. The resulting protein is CASSQDVGIQPQHF.